This T cell receptor (beta chain) was found in a study of blood T cell repertoires in COVID-19. Study summary: PBMCs, B-cell-depleted T cells, or T cells provided the cDNA or gDNA that made up the material.

The Seattle patients, enrolled during active infection, were followed longitudinally. Germline trimming cut 5 bases from V and 5 bases from J; bases unmatched to any gene: 2. The CDR3 has 13 residues. Germline V lookup: CDR1 MNHEY, CDR2 SVGEGT. Assay used: immunoSEQ multiplex PCR; TCRdb lists only in-frame clones, some missing. The sample records 300,000 to 400,000 clones, about 91% being singletons. This clone was counted a single time. This sequence originates from a man aged 25 to 40 with COVID-19, enrolled during active disease. The gene calls are TRBV6-2 or TRBV6-3 and TRBJ1-5; 8 bases agree with TRBD1. The source material was peripheral blood. CDR3 region: CASSRTGYQPQHF. In DNA form, the CDR3 reads TGTGCCAGCAGTCGGACAGGGTATCAGCCCCAGCATTTT.